A single sample is the source of the 2 T cell receptor beta chains below, sequenced in a study of blood T cell repertoires in COVID-19. Repertoires were generated with immunoSEQ multiplex PCR, while TCRdb's copy carries only in-frame clones and drops some. The table shows 70,000 to 85,000 clones, with around 83% occurring only once. Material for sequencing was peripheral blood. These receptors were obtained from a human donor in a cohort sampled during active COVID-19.

The chain has TRBV28 and TRBJ1-4, with D uncertain. The CDR3 extends over 14 amino acids. V was pared by 3 bases and J by 8 bases, with 13 bases between. Looked up from germline, CDR1 is MDHEN and CDR2 is SYDVKM. The CDR3 nucleotides are TGTGCCAGCAGTTTCGCAGGATTAGGAGAAAAACTGTTTTTT. It encodes CASSFAGLGEKLFF.

This chain joins TRBV28 and TRBJ2-5, with a possible D match to TRBD2 (5 bases). CDR1 and CDR2 from the germline V gene are MDHEN and SYDVKM. Trimming removed 3 bases from V and 5 bases from J, with 10 bases in between. The CDR3 covers 13 residues. CDR3: CASSLVSGETQYF. The CDR3 region has the DNA TGTGCCAGCAGTTTGGTATCGGGGGAGACCCAGTACTTC.